This is a list of T cell receptor beta chains from one sample in a study of shared clonotypes between healthy human individuals. Data came from immunoSEQ multiplex PCR; TCRdb stores just in-frame clones and leaves some out. This sample has nearly 2 million clones, with about 95% found just once. The sequencing sample was made of naive CD8+ T cells sorted from blood. Receptors were obtained from a man aged 18 to 30 in good health. Both conserved end residues are part of each CDR3.

len: 18; v_gene: TRBV5-1; j_gene: TRBJ1-6; CDR3aa: CASSPLPGQGSYNSPLHF
len: 14; v_gene: TRBV6-1; j_gene: TRBJ2-5; CDR3aa: CASSEVYRGETQYF
len: 13; v_gene: TRBV28; j_gene: TRBJ1-2; CDR3aa: CASSLREFYGYTF
len: 13; v_gene: TRBV7-6; j_gene: TRBJ1-2; CDR3aa: CASSGRDTYGYTF
len: 17; v_gene: TRBV11-2; j_gene: TRBJ2-7; CDR3aa: CASSYIPRLGDRYEQYF
len: 17; v_gene: TRBV27; j_gene: TRBJ2-5; CDR3aa: CASSLIAPGGSTETQYF
len: 13; v_gene: TRBV5-1; j_gene: TRBJ2-1; CDR3aa: CASSLESGGEQFF
len: 14; v_gene: TRBV7-9; j_gene: TRBJ1-3; CDR3aa: CASSLVGDPNTIYF
len: 13; v_gene: TRBV25-1; j_gene: TRBJ1-6; CDR3aa: CASSESGNSPLHF
len: 15; v_gene: TRBV6-6; j_gene: TRBJ2-7; CDR3aa: CASREPGQEGYEQYF
len: 15; v_gene: TRBV13; j_gene: TRBJ2-2; CDR3aa: CASSTRDPNTGELFF
len: 18; v_gene: TRBV4-1; j_gene: TRBJ1-4; CDR3aa: CASSQELTGGAYNEKLFF
len: 12; v_gene: TRBV4-1; j_gene: TRBJ2-4; CDR3aa: CASSQPPDIQYF
len: 14; v_gene: TRBV5-4; j_gene: TRBJ2-5; CDR3aa: CASSLGWGKETQYF
len: 13; v_gene: TRBV10-2; j_gene: NA; CDR3aa: CASSESTPHEQYF
len: 14; v_gene: TRBV13; j_gene: TRBJ1-2; CDR3aa: CASSVDRGYNGYTF
len: 15; v_gene: TRBV27; j_gene: TRBJ2-3; CDR3aa: CASSLGTKGGDTQYF
len: 10; v_gene: TRBV5-6; j_gene: TRBJ1-5; CDR3aa: CAILKRTQHF
len: 12; v_gene: TRBV25-1; j_gene: TRBJ1-2; CDR3aa: CASSESQAYYTF
len: 11; v_gene: TRBV20-1; j_gene: TRBJ1-2; CDR3aa: CSASPGWGYTF
len: 14; v_gene: TRBV5-4; j_gene: TRBJ2-1; CDR3aa: CASSYTSEYNEQFF
len: 13; v_gene: TRBV27; j_gene: TRBJ1-2; CDR3aa: CASSAGTVNGYTF
len: 13; v_gene: TRBV6-5; j_gene: TRBJ2-7; CDR3aa: CASSYSIGYEQYF